A single sample is the source of the 6 T cell receptor beta chains below, sequenced in a study of T cells in Graves' hyperthyroidism and ophthalmopathy. Amplified TCR beta CDR3 regions came from RNA transcripts. With the HTBI primer set, the TCR CDR3 went through a first round of RT-PCR. TCRdb fed the multiplex PCR reads into MiXCR, producing one record per CDR3 protein. Counted here are 300,000 to 500,000 distinct CDR3 sequences, 11% to 15% occurring once; the ten biggest clones make up around 27%. The sample consisted of blood. These receptors were obtained from a man aged 45-60 years with Graves' ophthalmopathy.

This clonotype was found many times. The gene calls are TRBV3-1 and TRBJ2-1, with D uncertain. Trimming cost V 0 bases and J 8 bases, with 8 bases left between them. The CDR3 runs 13 residues. From germline, CDR1 is LGHDT and CDR2 YNNKEL (reference sequence). The CDR3 bases are TGTGCCAGCAGCCAAGACAATCGACATGAGCAGTTCTTC. Its protein product is CASSQDNRHEQFF.

This clonotype turned up a few times. The chain is built from TRBV20-1 and TRBJ1-2; D uncertain. V dropped 0 bases and J dropped 2 bases, with 13 bases sitting between them. The CDR3 runs 15 residues. Germline values: CDR1 DFQATT, CDR2 SNEGSKA (reference sequence). For the CDR3, the DNA is TGCAGTGCTAGAGATTACAGAGACGCCAACTATGGCTACACCTTC. This translates into CSARDYRDANYGYTF.

Only a few counts were recorded for this clonotype. J is TRBJ2-5 and V is TRBV4-2; 12 bases fit TRBD2. Germline loops: CDR1 LGHNA, CDR2 YNFKEQ. The V and J ends lost 3 bases and 3 bases, in that order; junction bases with no gene match: 2. The CDR3 sequence is 15 residues long. CDR3 amino acids: CASSQTSGSKETQYF. For the CDR3, the DNA is TGTGCCAGCAGCCAGACTAGCGGGAGTAAAGAGACCCAGTACTTC.

This clonotype was seen at least ten times. The chain recombines TRBV27 with TRBJ1-1; possibly TRBD1 for D (5 bases). Trimming took 3 bases from V and 4 from J, leaving 21 bases between them. Germline V CDR1 and CDR2: MNHEY, SMNVEV (reference sequence). The CDR3 length is 17 residues. This chain's CDR3 is CASSFIAVDSSVTEAFF. The CDR3 coding sequence is TGTGCCAGCAGTTTTATCGCGGTCGACAGTTCGGTCACTGAAGCTTTCTTT.

J is TRBJ1-3 and V is TRBV28, with D hard to call. V was trimmed by 8 bases and J by 6 bases, leaving 17 bases between them. Germline CDR1 and CDR2: MDHEN and SYDVKM. The CDR3 is 14 residues long. CDR3 amino acids: CASRLGGSLNTIYF. The DNA for the CDR3 is TGTGCCAGCCGACTGGGTGGGTCCCTAAACACCATATATTTT. The full variable domain, in which reference TRBV28 and TRBJ1-3 provide the parts outside the CDR3, is DVKVTQSSRYLVKRTGEKVFLECVQDMDHENMFWYRQDPGLGLRLIYFSYDVKMKEKGDIPEGYSVSREKKERFSLILESASTNQTSMYLCASRLGGSLNTIYFGEGSWLTVV.

This chain connects TRBV29-1 to TRBJ2-3; perhaps TRBD2 as D (5 bases). V lost 4 bases and J lost 4, with 12 bases in between. Germline CDR1 is SQVTM and CDR2 is ANQGSEA. This CDR3 spans 13 amino acids. CDR3 amino acids: CSVGSSHADTQYF. Here the CDR3 DNA reads TGCAGCGTTGGCTCTAGCCATGCAGATACGCAGTATTTT.